These 19 T cell receptor beta chains originate from one sample sequenced in a study of Ad26.COV2.S vaccination and SARS-CoV-2 variants. This table comes from immunoSEQ multiplex PCR, and its TCRdb copy is limited to in-frame clones, with some not included. The sample records around 370,000 clones, about 88% being singletons. Treatment here: 15 to 20 received Ad26.COV2.S at low or high dose, single or two shots; about 5 received placebo; per-sample allocation not given. The samples were gathered on day 63 after the first injection of vaccine or placebo. The sample consisted of peripheral blood, taken in a trial of Ad26.COV2.S vaccine versus placebo. The origin of the receptors is a person aged 18 to 59 who received the Ad26.COV2.S COVID-19 vaccine or a placebo.

This clone was recorded once. The genes are TRBV4-1 and TRBJ2-5, with D possibly being TRBD2 (6 bases). The CDR3 has 15 amino acids. The V gene's germline CDR1 is MGHRA and CDR2 YSYEKL. The ends were cut back, 1 base at V and 1 base at J, with 10 bases in the middle. The chain's CDR3 is CASSQVAGIQETQYF. CDR3 nucleotide sequence: TGCGCCAGCAGCCAAGTCGCGGGAATCCAAGAGACCCAGTACTTC.

The J gene is TRBJ2-1, the V gene TRBV11-2, with 9 bases matching TRBD2. Losses at the gene ends were 1 base for V and 1 base for J; bases not matched to a gene: 2. CDR3 length: 16 residues. Germline loops: CDR1 SGHAT, CDR2 FQNNGV. The CDR3 loop is CASSLGLAASYNEQFF. The CDR3 bases are TGTGCCAGCAGCTTAGGACTAGCGGCATCCTACAATGAGCAGTTCTTC.

The CDR3 region is CASSQWTSGGGTDTQYF. The CDR3 nucleotides read TGTGCCAGCAGCCAGTGGACTAGCGGGGGGGGGACAGATACGCAGTATTTT. The J gene is TRBJ2-3, the V gene TRBV3-1 (or the pseudogene TRBV3-2); 15 bases agree with TRBD2. CDR3 size: 17 residues. The V gene's germline CDR1 is LGHDT and CDR2 YNNKEL (reference sequence). Unmatched junction bases numbered 4, after V lost 3 bases and J lost 3 bases.

The rearrangement links TRBV5-4 to TRBJ2-3; D is uncertain. Germline lookup yields CDR1 SGHNT and CDR2 YYREEE (reference sequence). The CDR3 extends over 14 amino acids. The V end lost 0 bases, the J end lost 2 bases, and 7 bases lay between the germline ends. This CDR3 reads CASSLVSDTDTQYF. The CDR3 region has the DNA TGTGCCAGCAGCTTGGTTTCAGACACAGATACGCAGTATTTT.

This chain joins TRBV28 and TRBJ2-7; TRBD1 agrees at 8 bases. CDR3 length equals 12 residues. Germline values: CDR1 MDHEN, CDR2 SYDVKM. The CDR3 DNA sequence: TGTGCAACCAGGGGGCAGCCCTACGAGCAGTACTTC. Translated, it gives CATRGQPYEQYF.

This chain links TRBV5-1 with TRBJ2-3, with 13 bases aligning to TRBD2. The CDR3 runs to 17 residues. V lost 4 bases, J lost 2 bases, and 7 bases stayed unmatched. CDR1 and CDR2 (germline): SGHRS, YFSETQ. The CDR3: CASSRTGLAGVTDTQYF. The CDR3 DNA reads TGCGCCAGCAGCCGAACCGGACTAGCGGGAGTCACAGATACGCAGTATTTT.

The V call is TRBV18, the J call TRBJ2-7; TRBD2 aligns across 12 bases. Per germline, CDR1 KGHSH and CDR2 LQKENI. V was pared by 5 bases and J by 3 bases, with 11 bases of the junction left unmatched. There are 17 residues in the CDR3. The DNA for the CDR3 is TGTGCCAGCTCAGCAACACTAGCGGGGGGTATACACTACGAGCAGTACTTC. This sequence encodes CASSATLAGGIHYEQYF.

The chain links TRBV3-1 (or the pseudogene TRBV3-2) to TRBJ2-3, with no clear D. V was trimmed by 5 bases and J by 0 bases, leaving 6 bases between them. Germline lookup yields CDR1 LGHDT and CDR2 YNNKEL (reference sequence). The CDR3 runs to 13 residues. The CDR3 DNA sequence: TGTGCCAGCAGCGGGCTCAGCACAGATACGCAGTATTTT. Its translation is CASSGLSTDTQYF.

V is TRBV13 and J is TRBJ1-3, with D unresolved. The V end was cut by 0 bases, the J end by 2 bases, with 11 bases between. The CDR3 has 16 residues. Germline V gene data show CDR1 as PRHDT and CDR2 as FYEKMQ (reference sequence). As DNA, the CDR3 is TGTGCCAGCAGCTTAGGAGAAAGGGCCGCTGGAAACACCATATATTTT. Amino acids: CASSLGERAAGNTIYF.

This clone was observed many times. The V call is TRBV3-1 (or the pseudogene TRBV3-2), the J call TRBJ1-1, with D unclear. Germline V lookup: CDR1 LGHDT, CDR2 YNNKEL (reference sequence). The CDR3 covers 15 residues. Trimming pared 4 bases from V and 1 base from J, leaving 13 bases between. This chain's CDR3 is CASSPGFQANTEAFF. CDR3 bases: TGTGCCAGCAGCCCGGGTTTTCAGGCGAACACTGAAGCTTTCTTT.

The chain carries TRBV25-1 and TRBJ2-2; 9 positions agree with TRBD1. Germline lookup yields CDR1 MGHDK and CDR2 SYGVNS. The CDR3 sequence is 14 residues long. The V and J ends lost 6 bases and 7 bases, in that order; junction bases with no gene match: 6. The CDR3 DNA reads TGTGCCAGCAGCCCTGACAGGGGGTACGGGGAGCTGTTTTTT. Protein sequence: CASSPDRGYGELFF.

This clone was picked up one time. The V call is TRBV19, the J call TRBJ2-2; no firm D call. The V gene lost 1 base and the J gene lost 1 base, with 10 bases spanning the gap. The germline V gene has CDR1 LNHDA and CDR2 SQIVND (reference sequence). The CDR3 is 16 amino acids. The CDR3 sequence: CASSIVETVNTGELFF. CDR3 DNA sequence: TGTGCCAGTAGTATAGTTGAGACGGTGAACACCGGGGAGCTGTTTTTT.

The chain couples TRBV6-1 to TRBJ1-5; tentative D call: TRBD1 (6 bases). With 4 bases removed from V and 0 bases from J, the gap between germline ends came to 16 bases. This CDR3 is 17 amino acids long. Germline assignment: CDR1 MNHNS and CDR2 SASEGT. The CDR3 sequence: CASSGQDRPYSNQPQHF. In DNA, the CDR3 is TGTGCCAGCAGTGGGCAAGACAGGCCGTATAGCAATCAGCCCCAGCATTTT.

As for this clone: The junction does not match germline at one end; this may be a read error. This chain connects TRBV6-5 to TRBJ1-1; D possibly corresponds to TRBD1 (6 bases). This CDR3 comprises 14 residues. CDR1 and CDR2 (germline): MNHEY, SVGAGI. Here the CDR3 DNA reads TGTGCCAGCAGTCCCCCCACAGGGAACGCTGAAGCTTTCTTT. It encodes CASSPPTGNAEAFF.

The rearrangement joins TRBV19 to TRBJ2-1; perhaps TRBD1 as D (5 bases). The CDR3 is 13 amino acids. From germline, CDR1 is LNHDA and CDR2 SQIVND (reference sequence). V lost 5 bases to trimming and J lost 4 bases, with 9 bases between them. DNA for the CDR3: TGTGCCAGTAGTTTCAGGGTTTACAATGAGCAGTTCTTC. It codes for CASSFRVYNEQFF.

The chain has TRBV2 and TRBJ2-2, with TRBD2 matching over 9 bases. The length of the CDR3 is 15 residues. The germline V gene has CDR1 SNHLY and CDR2 FYNNEI. The trim removed 6 bases at V and 6 bases at J, leaving 8 bases unmatched. In nucleotides, the CDR3 is TGTGCCAGCAGGCCCGGGGCGGGAGGGGCCGGGGAGCTGTTTTTT. This sequence encodes CASRPGAGGAGELFF.

The chain joins TRBV30 to TRBJ1-3; 10 bases align to TRBD1. The CDR3 contains 15 residues. Germline CDR1 reads GTSNPN; CDR2 reads SVGIG (reference sequence). Trimming at V came to 6 bases and at J to 2 bases, leaving 7 bases not matched to a gene. The CDR3 here is CACPGQGFTGNTIYF. In DNA form, the CDR3 reads TGTGCCTGTCCGGGACAGGGGTTCACTGGAAACACCATATATTTT.

The count of this clone is one. This rearrangement joins TRBV5-1 to TRBJ1-1; D unclear. V was shortened by 3 bases and J by 0 bases, with 9 bases between the two germline ends. The CDR3 contains 14 residues. Germline lookup yields CDR1 SGHRS and CDR2 YFSETQ. The CDR3 DNA is TGCGCCAGCAGCTCCGACTCGCTGAACACTGAAGCTTTCTTT. Translation gives CASSSDSLNTEAFF.

This clone was recorded only once. The CDR3 loop is CAISESRDRNQPQHF. CDR3 DNA sequence: TGTGCCATCAGTGAGTCGCGGGACAGAAATCAGCCCCAGCATTTT. The chain carries TRBV10-3 and TRBJ1-5; 7 bases fit TRBD1. Germline CDR1 reads ENHRY; CDR2 reads SYGVKD. The length of the CDR3 is 15 residues. Trimming removed 0 bases from V and 4 bases from J; junction bases left unmatched: 3.